The present TCR beta chain was sequenced within a study of T-cell reconstitution after alpha-beta-depleted transplantation in children. This clonotype was detected ten times or more. Unique molecular identifiers were incorporated during preparation of the TCRbeta library. MiXCR, applied by TCRdb to the PCR reads, yields one record per CDR3 protein. The repertoire consists of approximately 270,000 distinct CDR3 sequences, with 20% to 30% occurring once and the leading ten covering about 4.8%. Germline lookup yields CDR1 LGHDT and CDR2 YNNKEL (reference sequence). Deletions cut 3 bases from V and 4 bases from J, with 6 bases between. The CDR3 loop spans 13 amino acids.

Sample: PBMCs, mostly from graft donor cells, taken 360 days after TCRalphabeta/CD19-depleted stem cell transplant. This sequence originates from a female patient aged 2-15 years who had a stem cell transplant for congenital amegakaryocytic thrombocytopenia, so the T cells may come from the graft donor. V usage is TRBV3-1 and J usage is TRBJ2-2; perhaps TRBD1 as D (5 bases). The CDR3 protein is CASSHRATGELFF. The CDR3 DNA is TGTGCCAGCAGCCACAGGGCCACCGGGGAGCTGTTTTTT.